The clone carrying this T cell receptor beta chain was observed many times. The antigen remains unidentified. The sample is drawn from a study of T cell repertoires in cytomegalovirus infection. Unmatched junction bases numbered 2, after V lost 1 base and J lost 4 bases. CDR3 length: 15 amino acids. Findings and caveats of the study: Dominant in the ex vivo response were TCR beta clonotypes restricted by HLA-C and specific for CMV. Cumulated frequencies of public TCR beta families served to identify carriers of CMV plus the relevant HLA.

Each CDR3 protein gets one entry after TCRdb re-called the reads with MiXCR. The table shows 650,000 to 900,000 distinct CDR3 sequences, with around a third occurring only once. The sequence was obtained from a human donor in good health (CMV status not recorded). Some clones in this sample may be carry-over from other donors' samples. The input for sequencing was cultured CD8+ T cells from PBMCs, taken from culture after CMV antigen stimulation. This sequence joins TRBV12-3 or TRBV12-4 and TRBJ1-2; 11 bases agree with TRBD1. The CDR3 is CASSLDGTGGYGYTF. The CDR3 nucleotides read TGTGCCAGCAGTTTAGACGGGACAGGGGGCTATGGCTACACCTTC.